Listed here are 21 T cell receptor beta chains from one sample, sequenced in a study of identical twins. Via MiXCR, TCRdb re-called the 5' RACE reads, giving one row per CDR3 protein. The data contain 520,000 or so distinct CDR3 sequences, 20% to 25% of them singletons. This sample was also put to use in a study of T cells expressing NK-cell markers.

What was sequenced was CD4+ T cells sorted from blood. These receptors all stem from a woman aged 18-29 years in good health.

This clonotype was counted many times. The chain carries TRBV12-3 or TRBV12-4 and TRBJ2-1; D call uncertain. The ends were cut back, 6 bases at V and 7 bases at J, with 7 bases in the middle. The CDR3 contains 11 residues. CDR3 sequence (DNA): TGTGCCAGCAGCTTAAGGAATGAGCAGTTCTTC. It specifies CASSLRNEQFF.

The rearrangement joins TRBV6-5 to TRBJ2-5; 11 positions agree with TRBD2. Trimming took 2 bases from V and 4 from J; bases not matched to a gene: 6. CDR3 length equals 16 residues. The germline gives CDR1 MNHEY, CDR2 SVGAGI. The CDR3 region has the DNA TGTGCCAGCAGTTACGGTAGCGGGAGGGCATCAGAGACCCAGTACTTC. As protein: CASSYGSGRASETQYF.

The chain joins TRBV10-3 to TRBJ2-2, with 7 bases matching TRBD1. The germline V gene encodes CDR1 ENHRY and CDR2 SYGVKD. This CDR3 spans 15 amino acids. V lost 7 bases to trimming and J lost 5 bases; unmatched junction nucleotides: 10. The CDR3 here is CAITRQGGGTGELFF. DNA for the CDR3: TGTGCCATCACCAGACAGGGCGGTGGGACCGGGGAGCTGTTTTTT.

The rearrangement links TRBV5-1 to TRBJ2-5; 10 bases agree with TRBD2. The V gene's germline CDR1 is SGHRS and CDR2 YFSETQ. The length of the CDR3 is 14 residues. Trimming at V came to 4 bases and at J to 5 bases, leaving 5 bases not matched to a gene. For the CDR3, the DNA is TGCGCCAGCAGCGCCTCACTAGCGGGGGAGACCCAGTACTTC. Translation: CASSASLAGETQYF.

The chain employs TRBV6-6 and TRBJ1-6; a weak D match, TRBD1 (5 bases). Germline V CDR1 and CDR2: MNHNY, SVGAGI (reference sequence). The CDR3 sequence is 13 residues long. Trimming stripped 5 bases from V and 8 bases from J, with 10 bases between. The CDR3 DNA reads TGTGCCAGCAGTAGACTGGGGGATTCACCCCTCCACTTT. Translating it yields CASSRLGDSPLHF.

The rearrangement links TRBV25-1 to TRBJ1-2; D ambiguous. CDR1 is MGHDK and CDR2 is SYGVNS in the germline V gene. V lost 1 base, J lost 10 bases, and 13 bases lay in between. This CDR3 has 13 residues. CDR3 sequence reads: CASSEFVSSDYTF. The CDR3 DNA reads TGTGCCAGCAGTGAATTCGTGAGTTCTGACTACACCTTC.

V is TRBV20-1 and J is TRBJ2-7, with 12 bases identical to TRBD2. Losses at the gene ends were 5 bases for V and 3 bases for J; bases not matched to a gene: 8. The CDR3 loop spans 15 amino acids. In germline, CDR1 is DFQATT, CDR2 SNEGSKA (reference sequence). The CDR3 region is CSAELGLAGFYEQYF. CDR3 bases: TGCAGTGCTGAGTTGGGACTAGCGGGCTTCTACGAGCAGTACTTC.

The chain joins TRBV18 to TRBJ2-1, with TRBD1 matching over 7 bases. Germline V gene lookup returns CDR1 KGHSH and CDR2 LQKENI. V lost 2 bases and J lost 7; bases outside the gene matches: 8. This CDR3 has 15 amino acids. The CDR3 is CASSPRQGFDNEQFF. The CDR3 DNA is TGTGCCAGCTCACCAAGACAGGGATTTGATAATGAGCAGTTCTTC.

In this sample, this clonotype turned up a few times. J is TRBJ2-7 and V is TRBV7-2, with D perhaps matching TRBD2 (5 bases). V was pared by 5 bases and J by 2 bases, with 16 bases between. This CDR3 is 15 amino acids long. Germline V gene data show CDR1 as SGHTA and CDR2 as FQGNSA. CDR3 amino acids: CASSPRQGRAYEQYF. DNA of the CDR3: TGTGCCAGCAGCCCCCGTCAAGGGCGGGCCTACGAGCAGTACTTC.

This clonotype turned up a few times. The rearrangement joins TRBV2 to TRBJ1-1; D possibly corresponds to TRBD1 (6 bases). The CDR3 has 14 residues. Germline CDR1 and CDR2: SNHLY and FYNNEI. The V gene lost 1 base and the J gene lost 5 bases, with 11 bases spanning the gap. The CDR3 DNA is TGTGCCAGCAGTGAAGGAGGGGGAGGGACTGAAGCTTTCTTT. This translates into CASSEGGGGTEAFF.

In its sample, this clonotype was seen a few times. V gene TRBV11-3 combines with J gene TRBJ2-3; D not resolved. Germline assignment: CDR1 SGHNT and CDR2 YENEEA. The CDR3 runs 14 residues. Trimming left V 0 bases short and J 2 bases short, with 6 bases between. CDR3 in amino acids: CASSLDPSTDTQYF. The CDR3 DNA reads TGTGCCAGCAGCTTAGATCCTTCCACAGATACGCAGTATTTT.

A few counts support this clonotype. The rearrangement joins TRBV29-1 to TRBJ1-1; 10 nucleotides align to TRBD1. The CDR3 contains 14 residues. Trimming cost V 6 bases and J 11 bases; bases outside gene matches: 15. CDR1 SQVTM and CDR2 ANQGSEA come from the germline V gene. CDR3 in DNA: TGCAGCGTCACACCGGGACAGGGGACCTTATGGGCTTTCTTT. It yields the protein CSVTPGQGTLWAFF.

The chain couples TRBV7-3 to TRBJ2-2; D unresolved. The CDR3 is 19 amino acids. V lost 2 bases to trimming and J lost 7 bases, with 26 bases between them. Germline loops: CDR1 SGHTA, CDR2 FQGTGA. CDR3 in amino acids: CASSLFLFVAPVLGGELFF. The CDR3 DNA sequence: TGTGCCAGCAGCTTATTCCTATTTGTAGCTCCCGTATTGGGCGGGGAGCTGTTTTTT.

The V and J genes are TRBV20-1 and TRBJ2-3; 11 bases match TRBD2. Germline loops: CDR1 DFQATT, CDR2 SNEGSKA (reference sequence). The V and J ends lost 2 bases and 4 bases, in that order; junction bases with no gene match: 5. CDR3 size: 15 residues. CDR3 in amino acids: CSARKTSGTPDTQYF. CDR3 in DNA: TGCAGTGCTAGAAAGACTAGCGGGACCCCAGATACGCAGTATTTT.

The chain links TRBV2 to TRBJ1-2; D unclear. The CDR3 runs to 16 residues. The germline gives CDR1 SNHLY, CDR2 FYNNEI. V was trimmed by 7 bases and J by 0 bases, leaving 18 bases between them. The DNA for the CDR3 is TGTGCCAGCATGCTTCCCATCCTAGGAACTAACTATGGCTACACCTTC. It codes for CASMLPILGTNYGYTF.

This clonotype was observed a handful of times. The CDR3 DNA sequence: TGCAGCGCCAGATCTTGGGCCGGGGAGCTGTTTTTT. It specifies CSARSWAGELFF. The chain joins TRBV29-1 to TRBJ2-2, with D uncertain. This CDR3 is built from 12 residues. The V end lost 7 bases, the J end lost 6 bases, and 12 bases lay between the germline ends. In germline, CDR1 is SQVTM, CDR2 ANQGSEA.

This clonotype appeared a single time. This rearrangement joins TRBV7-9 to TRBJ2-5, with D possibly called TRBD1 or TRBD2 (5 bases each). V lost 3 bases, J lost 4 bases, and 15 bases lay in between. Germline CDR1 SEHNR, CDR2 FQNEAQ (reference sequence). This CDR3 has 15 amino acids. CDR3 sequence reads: CASSFRLGTGETQYF. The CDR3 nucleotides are TGTGCCAGCAGCTTCAGATTGGGGACCGGAGAGACCCAGTACTTC.

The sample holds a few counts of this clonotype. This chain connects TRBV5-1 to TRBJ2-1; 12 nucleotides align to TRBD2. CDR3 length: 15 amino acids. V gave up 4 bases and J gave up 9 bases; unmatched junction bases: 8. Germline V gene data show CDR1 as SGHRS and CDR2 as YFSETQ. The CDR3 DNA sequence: TGCGCCAGCAGCCTACGACTAGCGGGAGACGGTGAGCAGTTCTTC. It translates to CASSLRLAGDGEQFF.

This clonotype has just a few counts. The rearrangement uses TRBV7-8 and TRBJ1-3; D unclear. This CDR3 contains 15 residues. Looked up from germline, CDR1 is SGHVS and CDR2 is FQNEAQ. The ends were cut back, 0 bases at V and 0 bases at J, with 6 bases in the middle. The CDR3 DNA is TGTGCCAGCAGCTTAGCAACATTCTCTGGAAACACCATATATTTT. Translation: CASSLATFSGNTIYF.

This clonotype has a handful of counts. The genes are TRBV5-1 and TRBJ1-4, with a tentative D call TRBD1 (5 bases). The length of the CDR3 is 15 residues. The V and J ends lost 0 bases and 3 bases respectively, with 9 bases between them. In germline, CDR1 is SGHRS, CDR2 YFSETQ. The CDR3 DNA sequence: TGCGCCAGCAGCTTGGTCCAGGGTCCTAATGAAAAACTGTTTTTT. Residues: CASSLVQGPNEKLFF.

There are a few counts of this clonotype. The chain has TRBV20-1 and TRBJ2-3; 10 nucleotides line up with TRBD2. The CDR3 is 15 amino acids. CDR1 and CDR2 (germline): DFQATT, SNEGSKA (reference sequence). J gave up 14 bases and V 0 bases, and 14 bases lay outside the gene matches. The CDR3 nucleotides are TGCAGTGCTAGAGAGATGAGGACTAGCGGAGGTTTCGGGTATTTT. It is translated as CSAREMRTSGGFGYF.